What follows describes a single TCR beta chain. Its antigen is currently unknown. V shed 6 bases and J 4 bases; nucleotides not matched to a gene: 9. Germline CDR1 SGHRS, CDR2 YFSETQ. This CDR3 spans 17 amino acids. This sample is drawn from a study of OX40 agonist ivuxolimab in advanced cancers. Across the whole study: Patients got intravenous ivuxolimab at 0.01 to 10 mg/kg every 2 weeks.

Assay used: immunoSEQ multiplex PCR; TCRdb lists only in-frame clones, some missing. The table has around 90,000 clones, roughly 90% seen once; the top ten hold approximately 2.4%. Notes on the study in general: The study observed clonal expansion of CD4+ and CD8+ blood T cells by week 6 at 0.1 to 3.0 mg/kg.

The starting material was CD4+ or CD8+ T cells sorted from blood, obtained in a trial of the OX40 agonist ivuxolimab. The chain couples TRBV5-1 to TRBJ2-5; 16 nucleotides agree with TRBD2. This receptor was identified in an adult with an advanced solid tumor such as melanoma, head and neck, liver or kidney cancer. The CDR3 region has the DNA TGCGCCAGCATGCAGGGACTAGCGGGAGGGCCCTTAGAGACCCAGTACTTC. It translates to CASMQGLAGGPLETQYF. The entire variable domain, with the rest obtained from reference TRBV5-1 and TRBJ2-5, is as follows: KAGVTQTPRYLIKTRGQQVTLSCSPISGHRSVSWYQQTPGQGLQFLFEYFSETQRNKGNFPGRFSGRQFSNSRSEMNVSTLELGDSALYLCASMQGLAGGPLETQYFGPGTRLLVL.